This passage covers 15 T cell receptor beta chains from one sample sequenced in a study of blood T cell repertoires in COVID-19. Sequencing was performed with immunoSEQ multiplex PCR; in TCRdb, only in-frame clones are kept and a portion is missing. The sample records about 210,000 clones, around nine tenths being singletons. Material: peripheral blood. Receptor source: a woman aged 40 to 50 with acute or convalescent COVID-19.

The chain has TRBV5-4 and TRBJ2-1; 11 positions agree with TRBD2. V lost 3 bases to trimming and J lost 10 bases; unmatched junction nucleotides: 18. This CDR3 is 18 amino acids long. Germline CDR1 SGHNT, CDR2 YYREEE (reference sequence). The chain's CDR3 is CASSSALPSGGSLREQFF. CDR3 coding DNA: TGTGCCAGCAGCTCAGCCTTACCTAGCGGGGGGTCCCTCCGGGAGCAGTTCTTC.

The chain carries TRBV6-4 and TRBJ1-5; 10 bases are a match to TRBD1. CDR1 and CDR2 from the germline V gene are MRHNA and SNTAGT. This CDR3 is built from 15 residues. Trimming at V came to 6 bases and at J to 5 bases, leaving 7 bases not matched to a gene. CDR3 DNA sequence: TGTGCCAGCAGCCGACAGGGGGCGCCCGATCAGCCCCAGCATTTT. Translation gives CASSRQGAPDQPQHF.

This clone occurred once. The rearrangement joins TRBV12-3 or TRBV12-4 to TRBJ1-3, with D perhaps TRBD1 (5 bases). V lost 8 bases and J lost 2, with 10 bases in between. The CDR3 covers 13 residues. CDR3 loop: CASLKGTGNTIYF. CDR3 sequence (DNA): TGTGCCAGCCTAAAGGGGACTGGAAACACCATATATTTT.

V and J are TRBV15 and TRBJ1-2, with D uncertain. The CDR3 length is 14 residues. CDR1 is LNHNV and CDR2 is YYDKDF in the germline V gene (reference sequence). The V and J ends lost 0 bases and 8 bases respectively, with 13 bases between them. As DNA, the CDR3 is TGTGCCACCAGCAGAGATAGGCAACGGGTCGGCTACACCTTC. Its protein product is CATSRDRQRVGYTF.

The V call is TRBV14, the J call TRBJ2-7, with 7 bases that match TRBD2. Germline values: CDR1 SGHDN, CDR2 FVKESK. V lost 2 bases, J lost 0 bases, and 7 bases stayed unmatched. The CDR3 totals 16 residues. The CDR3 bases are TGTGCCAGCAGCCAACAAACTAGCGTGAGCTCCTACGAGCAGTACGTC. Translation: CASSQQTSVSSYEQYV.

The rearrangement joins TRBV27 to TRBJ2-1, with 7 bases lining up with TRBD2. Germline CDR1 is MNHEY and CDR2 is SMNVEV (reference sequence). The CDR3 extends over 17 amino acids. The V and J ends lost 5 bases and 2 bases, in that order; junction bases with no gene match: 12. The CDR3 DNA follows: TGTGCCAGCAGTCAAGTTTGGACTAGTGCGGCCTACAATGAGCAGTTCTTC. Protein: CASSQVWTSAAYNEQFF.

The genes are TRBV5-1 and TRBJ1-2, with D maybe TRBD1 (6 bases). CDR1 is SGHRS, CDR2 YFSETQ, per germline. Trimming left V 6 bases short and J 0 bases short, with 12 bases between. The CDR3 runs 14 residues. CDR3 sequence: CASTPGAANYGYTF. Here the CDR3 DNA reads TGCGCCAGCACCCCAGGGGCGGCTAACTATGGCTACACCTTC.

The genes are TRBV6-5 and TRBJ2-7, with a possible D match to TRBD2 (6 bases). CDR3 length equals 13 residues. CDR1 and CDR2 (germline): MNHEY, SVGAGI. Trimming stripped 0 bases from V and 10 bases from J, with 13 bases between. The CDR3 bases are TGTGCCAGCAGTTACTCGTCCGGCGGGATCCAGTACGTC. It encodes CASSYSSGGIQYV.

The gene calls are TRBV7-2 and TRBJ1-2; D is ambiguous. The length of the CDR3 is 13 residues. Per the germline V gene, CDR1 is SGHTA and CDR2 is FQGNSA. V lost 3 bases and J 6 bases, leaving 11 bases between the germline ends. For the CDR3, the DNA is TGTGCCAGCAGCTTCTCCCACGGGAATGGCTACACCTTC. Its translation: CASSFSHGNGYTF.

The chain couples TRBV30 to TRBJ1-5; the D is unclear. This CDR3 is 13 amino acids long. Trimming removed 1 base at V and 5 bases at J, with 9 bases between. CDR1 and CDR2 from the germline V gene are GTSNPN and SVGIG (reference sequence). The CDR3 here is CAWSALVDQPQHF. CDR3 sequence (DNA): TGTGCCTGGAGTGCACTCGTCGATCAGCCCCAGCATTTT.

The chain couples TRBV24-1 to TRBJ2-1; D gene uncertain. This CDR3 is built from 13 residues. Germline CDR1 reads KGHDR; CDR2 reads SFDVKD. Between the trimmed V and J ends, which lost 1 base and 3 bases, there was a span of 3 bases. The CDR3 DNA follows: TGTGCCACCAGTGATTTTAACTACAATGAGCAGTTCTTC. It encodes CATSDFNYNEQFF.

J is TRBJ1-2 and V is TRBV29-1; 9 nucleotides agree with TRBD1. Germline trimming cut 8 bases from V and 1 base from J; bases unmatched to any gene: 8. The CDR3 is 14 residues long. The germline CDR1 and CDR2 sequences are SQVTM and ANQGSEA. The CDR3 is CSHIRTGVNYGYTF. In DNA form, the CDR3 reads TGCAGCCACATCAGGACAGGGGTTAACTATGGCTACACCTTC.

The rearrangement uses TRBV19 and TRBJ1-1; no definite D call. Trimming took off 3 bases at V and 4 bases at J, with 9 bases between the two ends. CDR1 LNHDA and CDR2 SQIVND come from the germline V gene (reference sequence). The CDR3 consists of 13 residues. CDR3 sequence: CASSITGSTEAFF. DNA of the CDR3: TGTGCCAGTAGTATTACGGGAAGCACTGAAGCTTTCTTT.

The gene calls are TRBV25-1 and TRBJ1-1; tentatively, D is TRBD1 (5 bases). Germline V gives CDR1 MGHDK, CDR2 SYGVNS. This CDR3 comprises 16 residues. V was clipped by 8 bases and J by 10 bases, with 29 bases between them. CDR3 coding DNA: TGTGCCAGCTCGGTTGCAGGGAAACACCCTTCCCGGAGAGCTTTCTTT. This gives the protein CASSVAGKHPSRRAFF.

The chain combines TRBV10-3 with TRBJ2-3; TRBD2 aligns across 7 bases. Germline CDR1 and CDR2: ENHRY and SYGVKD. This CDR3 is built from 13 residues. The trim removed 6 bases at V and 2 bases at J, leaving 2 bases unmatched. The CDR3 sequence: CAISSGNTDTQYF. The CDR3 coding sequence is TGTGCCATCAGCAGCGGGAACACAGATACGCAGTATTTT.